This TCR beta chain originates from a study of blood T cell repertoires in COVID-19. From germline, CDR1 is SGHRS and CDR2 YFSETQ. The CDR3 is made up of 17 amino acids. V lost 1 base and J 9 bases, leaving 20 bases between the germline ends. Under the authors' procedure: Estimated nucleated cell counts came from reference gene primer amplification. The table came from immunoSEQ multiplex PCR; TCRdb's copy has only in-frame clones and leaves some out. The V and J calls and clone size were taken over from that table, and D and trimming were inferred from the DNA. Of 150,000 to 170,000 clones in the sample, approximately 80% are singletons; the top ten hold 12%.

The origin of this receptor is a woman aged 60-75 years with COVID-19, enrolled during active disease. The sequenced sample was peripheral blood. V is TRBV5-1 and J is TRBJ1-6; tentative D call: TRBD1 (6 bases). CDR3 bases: TGCGCCAGCAGCTTGCTCGCAGGGGCTATAGGACCTTCACCCCTCCACTTT. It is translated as CASSLLAGAIGPSPLHF.